This entry lists 19 T cell receptor beta chains sequenced from one sample in a study of blood T cell repertoires in COVID-19. Here immunoSEQ multiplex PCR was the method, and the copy in TCRdb shows in-frame clones only, minus some. The data show under 150,000 clones, around nine tenths seen once. Sequencing input: PBMCs or T cells enriched from blood (not recorded which). These receptor sequences come from a woman aged 45-65 years who had recovered from COVID-19.

This clone was observed a handful of times. The chain links TRBV27 to TRBJ1-4; D perhaps matches TRBD1 (5 bases). The CDR3 runs 14 residues. Trimming stripped 4 bases from V and 4 bases from J, with 10 bases between. Per the germline V gene, CDR1 is MNHEY and CDR2 is SMNVEV (reference sequence). The CDR3 DNA sequence: TGTGCCAGCAGTTCCTGGGGGGTTAATGAAAAACTGTTTTTT. Its protein is CASSSWGVNEKLFF.

This chain uses TRBV5-1 with TRBJ1-5, with TRBD1 matching over 8 bases. Germline CDR1 reads SGHRS; CDR2 reads YFSETQ. The length of the CDR3 is 15 residues. The J segment lost 4 bases and the V segment lost 4 bases, leaving 7 bases of the junction unmatched. The CDR3: CASSIGTGLNQPQHF. CDR3 nucleotide sequence: TGCGCCAGCAGCATAGGGACAGGACTTAATCAGCCCCAGCATTTT.

The genes are TRBV19 and TRBJ1-1; tentative D call: TRBD1 (6 bases). The V gene lost 5 bases and the J gene lost 10 bases, with 17 bases spanning the gap. This CDR3 is built from 13 residues. Per germline, CDR1 LNHDA and CDR2 SQIVND (reference sequence). The chain's CDR3 is CASSSGGREVAFF. DNA for the CDR3: TGTGCCAGTAGTTCGGGGGGCAGGGAGGTAGCTTTCTTT.

This chain joins TRBV2 and TRBJ2-5; D is possibly TRBD1 (5 bases). Between the trimmed V and J ends, which lost 6 bases and 4 bases, there was a span of 18 bases. From germline, CDR1 is SNHLY and CDR2 FYNNEI. The CDR3 covers 15 residues. The CDR3 sequence is CASRATSGIGETQYF. The CDR3 DNA is TGTGCCAGCAGGGCTACGTCAGGGATCGGAGAGACCCAGTACTTC.

This chain uses TRBV7-8 with TRBJ1-6; maybe TRBD1 (6 bases). The germline CDR1 and CDR2 sequences are SGHVS and FQNEAQ. CDR3 length: 18 amino acids. Trimming shortened V by 7 bases and J by 4 bases, and 23 bases separated the two germline ends. CDR3 loop: CASMVVGGAMSYNSPLHF. The CDR3 DNA is TGTGCCAGCATGGTGGTCGGGGGGGCAATGTCTTATAATTCACCCCTCCACTTT. The full variable domain, its missing parts supplied by reference TRBV7-8 and TRBJ1-6, is GAGVSQSPRYKVAKRGQDVALRCDPISGHVSLFWYQQALGQGPEFLTYFQNEAQLDKSGLPSDRFFAERPEGSVSTLKIQRTQQEDSAVYLCASMVVGGAMSYNSPLHFGNGTRLTVT.

This chain uses TRBV11-1 with TRBJ1-1; D is unresolved. The CDR3 loop spans 13 amino acids. V was clipped by 1 base and J by 5 bases, with 8 bases between them. Germline CDR1 is SGHAT and CDR2 is FQDESV (reference sequence). The CDR3 spells CASSLELSTEAFF. The CDR3 DNA follows: TGTGCCAGCAGCTTAGAATTGAGTACTGAAGCTTTCTTT. Based on the CDR3 plus reference TRBV11-1 and TRBJ1-1, the full variable domain is EAEVAQSPRYKITEKSQAVAFWCDPISGHATLYWYRQILGQGPELLVQFQDESVVDDSQLPKDRFSAERLKGVDSTLKIQPAELGDSAMYLCASSLELSTEAFFGQGTRLTVV.

The CDR3 spells CASTSPDRVYYGYTF. Here the CDR3 DNA reads TGTGCCAGCACAAGCCCAGACAGGGTGTACTATGGCTACACCTTC. The chain joins TRBV28 to TRBJ1-2, with 7 nucleotides matching TRBD1. The CDR3 extends over 15 amino acids. CDR1 and CDR2 (germline): MDHEN, SYDVKM. J was trimmed by 3 bases and V by 7 bases; bases with no gene match: 11.

This chain connects TRBV15 to TRBJ2-7, with D perhaps TRBD2 (5 bases). V lost 9 bases, J lost 5 bases, and 17 bases lay in between. Germline V gives CDR1 LNHNV, CDR2 YYDKDF (reference sequence). There are 13 residues in the CDR3. The CDR3 DNA is TGTGCCACGAATGAGGGTTATGTGGACGAGCAGTACTTC. Translating it yields CATNEGYVDEQYF.

V and J are TRBV27 and TRBJ2-7; TRBD2 is a possible D gene (6 bases). The CDR3 covers 17 residues. With 3 bases removed from V and 3 bases from J, the gap between germline ends came to 21 bases. Germline CDR1 and CDR2: MNHEY and SMNVEV (reference sequence). The CDR3 DNA reads TGTGCCAGCAGTTTGGGGGTAGGCGGGACGGCTAACTACGAGCAGTACTTC. Encoded protein: CASSLGVGGTANYEQYF.

This chain connects TRBV7-9 to TRBJ1-2; 7 bases are a match to TRBD1. The ends lost 4 bases at V and 3 bases at J; junction bases unmatched: 5. The CDR3 contains 14 residues. Germline V gene data show CDR1 as SEHNR and CDR2 as FQNEAQ (reference sequence). In DNA form, the CDR3 reads TGTGCCAGCAGCTATACCGGGACAGACTATGGCTACACCTTC. Translation gives CASSYTGTDYGYTF.

The V and J genes are TRBV7-2 and TRBJ1-5, with 9 bases lining up with TRBD1. The CDR3 has 18 amino acids. The V gene end was trimmed by 3 bases and the J gene end by 4 bases; junction bases not matched to a gene: 13. Germline CDR1 SGHTA, CDR2 FQGNSA. The CDR3 reads CASSLGIRTGVINQPQHF. In DNA, the CDR3 is TGTGCCAGCAGCTTGGGGATAAGGACAGGGGTGATTAATCAGCCCCAGCATTTT. Variable domain in full (rest from reference TRBV7-2 and TRBJ1-5): GAGVSQSPSNKVTEKGKDVELRCDPISGHTALYWYRQSLGQGLEFLIYFQGNSAPDKSGLPSDRFSAERTGGSVSTLTIQRTQQEDSAVYLCASSLGIRTGVINQPQHFGDGTRLSIL.

The CDR3, as DNA: TGTGCCAGCAGCACCCGGGTTGGCTCACCCCTCCACTTT. It is translated as CASSTRVGSPLHF. This chain joins TRBV5-4 and TRBJ1-6; D ambiguous. The CDR3 extends over 13 amino acids. Looked up from germline, CDR1 is SGHNT and CDR2 is YYREEE (reference sequence). Trimming took off 4 bases at V and 10 bases at J, with 12 bases between the two ends.

J is TRBJ2-7 and V is TRBV18, with 9 bases identical to TRBD1. With V trimmed by 3 bases and J by 2 bases, 8 bases remained unmatched. This CDR3 region has 16 residues. Germline V gene sequence: CDR1 KGHSH, CDR2 LQKENI. DNA of the CDR3: TGTGCCAGCTCACCGACGGGACAGGGAAGACCCTACGAGCAGTACTTC. As protein: CASSPTGQGRPYEQYF.

This clone has just one count. The CDR3 sequence: CASSLSTGNFDEQYF. The CDR3 DNA reads TGTGCCAGCAGCTTATCTACAGGGAATTTTGACGAGCAGTACTTC. This sequence joins TRBV7-9 and TRBJ2-7, with a tentative D call TRBD1 (6 bases). Trimming stripped 2 bases from V and 5 bases from J, with 16 bases between. CDR1 is SEHNR and CDR2 is FQNEAQ in the germline V gene (reference sequence). CDR3 size: 15 residues.

The rearrangement links TRBV19 to TRBJ1-5, with TRBD1 matching 9 bases. CDR1 is LNHDA, CDR2 SQIVND, per germline (reference sequence). V lost 6 bases and J lost 1; bases outside the gene matches: 10. CDR3 size: 17 residues. This CDR3 is CASRLGQGGWSNQPQHF. Written as DNA, the CDR3 is TGTGCCAGTAGACTGGGACAGGGCGGTTGGAGCAATCAGCCCCAGCATTTT.

The chain carries TRBV29-1 and TRBJ2-6, with 8 bases identical to TRBD1. The CDR3 totals 15 residues. CDR1 is SQVTM, CDR2 ANQGSEA, per germline. J was trimmed by 1 base and V by 4 bases; bases with no gene match: 3. This CDR3 reads CSVGTGLSGANVLTF. The CDR3 DNA reads TGCAGCGTTGGGACAGGGCTTTCTGGGGCCAACGTCCTGACTTTC.

The table lists this clone with a few counts. The genes are TRBV12-3 or TRBV12-4 and TRBJ2-7, with 7 bases identical to TRBD1. The CDR3 has 13 residues. V dropped 6 bases and J dropped 3; count of bases not matched to a gene: 5. The CDR3 DNA follows: TGTGCCAGCAGCCGGGACAGATTCTACGAGCAGTACTTC. Its protein is CASSRDRFYEQYF.

The gene calls are TRBV6-5 and TRBJ2-7; tentative D call: TRBD1 (5 bases). V was pared by 6 bases and J by 3 bases, with 15 bases between. CDR1 and CDR2 from the germline V gene are MNHEY and SVGAGI. CDR3 length equals 14 residues. CDR3 amino acids: CASSQTTDYYEQYF. As DNA, the CDR3 is TGTGCCAGCAGCCAAACGACAGATTACTACGAGCAGTACTTC.

In the case of this clone: The junction shows a germline mismatch at one end, possibly a read error. The same CDR3 is also encoded by other DNA sequences in this sample. The chain recombines TRBV6-2 or TRBV6-3 with TRBJ2-7, with 13 bases that match TRBD2. Germline V CDR1 and CDR2: MNHEY, SVGEGT. This CDR3 is built from 16 residues. In DNA, the CDR3 is TGTGCCAGCAGTCCGGGACTAGCGGGGTTCTCCTACGAGCAGTATTTC. It specifies CASSPGLAGFSYEQYF.